These T cell receptor beta chains were read from a single sample in a study of blood T cell repertoires in COVID-19. Sequencing was performed with immunoSEQ multiplex PCR; in TCRdb, only in-frame clones are kept and a portion is missing. This table holds hundreds of thousands of clones, 85% found once. Sequenced material: peripheral blood. Receptors originate from a man aged 35-49 years with acute or convalescent COVID-19. Both conserved end residues are part of each CDR3. Fields, in order: V gene, D gene, J gene, clone size, CDR3 protein, CDR3 DNA. The D gene is left open where the match is weak. Only part of the rows carry a size: once, few, many, or a class if the clone is expanded.

TRBV24-1,TRBD1,TRBJ2-1,-,CATSDSGTGAPGEQFF,TGTGCCACCAGTGACTCCGGGACAGGGGCTCCCGGGGAGCAGTTCTTC
TRBV28,-,TRBJ2-2,-,CASRFLSGELFF,TGTGCCAGCAGGTTTTTATCTGGGGAGCTGTTTTTT
TRBV11-2,-,TRBJ2-5,-,CASSLVGRRGIRETQYF,TGTGCCAGCAGCTTAGTAGGTCGCAGGGGAATTCGGGAGACCCAGTACTTC
TRBV5-4,TRBD1,TRBJ2-1,few,CASRPDRASNEQFF,TGTGCCAGCAGGCCTGACAGGGCCTCCAATGAGCAGTTCTTC
TRBV27,-,TRBJ1-6,-,CASKTGSSPLHF,TGTGCCAGCAAGACGGGGAGTTCACCCCTCCACTTT
TRBV10-3,-,TRBJ1-2,-,CAISESNLNYGYTF,TGTGCCATCAGTGAGTCGAATCTAAACTATGGCTACACCTTC
TRBV6-6,TRBD1,TRBJ1-1,-,CASSYNRGQGSTEAFF,TGTGCCAGCAGTTACAACAGGGGGCAGGGGAGCACTGAAGCTTTCTTT
TRBV4-3,TRBD1,TRBJ2-7,-,CASSQDLGTGGNEQYF,TGCGCCAGCAGCCAAGATCTCGGCACAGGGGGTAACGAGCAGTACTTC
TRBV5-1,-,TRBJ2-1,-,CASSLQGGNEQFF,TGCGCCAGCAGCTTACAGGGTGGGAATGAGCAGTTCTTC
TRBV19,-,TRBJ1-1,once,CAASAGTNTEAFF,TGTGCCGCGTCGGCAGGTACGAACACTGAAGCTTTCTTT
TRBV3-1/TRBV3-2,-,TRBJ1-1,-,CASSPQNVVRGTEAFF,TGTGCCAGCAGCCCCCAAAATGTTGTGCGAGGCACTGAAGCTTTCTTT
TRBV7-9,TRBD1,TRBJ2-2,once,CASSSPVDRTGNTGELFF,TGTGCCAGCAGCTCGCCGGTCGATCGGACAGGGAACACCGGGGAGCTGTTTTTT
TRBV6-2/TRBV6-3,TRBD1,TRBJ1-1,-,CASSNPRGQGIEAFF,TGTGCCAGCAGCAACCCTCGAGGACAGGGAATAGAAGCTTTCTTT
TRBV20-1,-,TRBJ2-7,-,CSASPTRQGYEQYF,TGCAGTGCTAGTCCGACGAGGCAGGGCTACGAGCAGTACTTC
TRBV12-5,-,TRBJ2-7,-,CASGLGTGYSHEQYF,TGTGCTAGTGGTTTGGGAACAGGGTATAGTCACGAGCAGTACTTC
TRBV4-1,TRBD1,TRBJ1-4,-,CASSRRQGTNEKLFF,TGCGCCAGCAGCCGCAGACAGGGAACTAATGAAAAACTGTTTTTT
TRBV9,-,TRBJ1-3,-,CASSVVGARGNTIYF,TGTGCCAGCAGCGTAGTAGGGGCGAGGGGAAACACCATATATTTT
TRBV2,TRBD2,TRBJ2-1,-,CASSETGGAWNEQFF,TGTGCCAGCAGTGAAACCGGGGGGGCGTGGAATGAGCAGTTCTTC
TRBV18,-,TRBJ1-1,-,CASSQDRNAEAFF,TGTGCCAGCTCACAAGACAGGAACGCTGAAGCTTTCTTT
TRBV11-2,TRBD1,TRBJ2-5,-,CASSPAGGAGETQYF,TGTGCCAGCAGCCCCGCAGGGGGCGCAGGGGAGACCCAGTACTTC
TRBV5-3,-,TRBJ1-2,-,CVGEDSNYGYTF,TGTGTCGGGGAGGACTCTAACTATGGCTACACCTTC
TRBV5-4,TRBD1,TRBJ2-7,-,CASSFTGGGEQYF,TGTGCCAGCAGCTTTACAGGGGGCGGCGAGCAGTACTTC
TRBV7-8,-,TRBJ2-5,-,CASSHSQGRGETQYF,TGTGCCAGCAGCCACTCACAGGGTAGGGGAGAGACCCAGTACTTC
TRBV27,TRBD2,TRBJ2-3,-,CASSLGLAGGADTQYF,TGTGCCAGCAGTTTAGGCCTAGCGGGGGGCGCAGATACGCAGTATTTT
TRBV18,TRBD1,TRBJ1-1,once,CASSQGQGDEAFF,TGTGCCAGCTCCCAAGGGCAGGGGGACGAAGCTTTCTTT
TRBV11-1,-,TRBJ2-2,-,CASSLDTSSTGELFF,TGTGCCAGCAGCTTAGATACTAGCTCGACCGGGGAGCTGTTTTTT
TRBV3-1/TRBV3-2,-,TRBJ1-1,-,CASSQAGRYTEAFF,TGTGCCAGCAGCCAAGCGGGGAGATACACTGAAGCTTTCTTT
TRBV5-5,TRBD2,TRBJ2-2,-,CASSLGPLAGTGELFF,TGTGCCAGCAGCTTGGGCCCCCTAGCGGGGACCGGGGAGCTGTTTTTT